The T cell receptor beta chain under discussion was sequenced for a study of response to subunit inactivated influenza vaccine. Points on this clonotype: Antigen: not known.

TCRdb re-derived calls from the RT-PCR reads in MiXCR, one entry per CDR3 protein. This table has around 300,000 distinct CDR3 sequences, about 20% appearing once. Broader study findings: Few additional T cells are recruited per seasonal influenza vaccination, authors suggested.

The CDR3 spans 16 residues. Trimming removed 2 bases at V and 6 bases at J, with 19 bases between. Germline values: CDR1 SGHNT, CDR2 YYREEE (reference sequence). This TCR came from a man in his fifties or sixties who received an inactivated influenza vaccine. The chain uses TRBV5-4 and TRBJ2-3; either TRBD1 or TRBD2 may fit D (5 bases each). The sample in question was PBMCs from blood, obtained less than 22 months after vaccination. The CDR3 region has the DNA TGTGCCAGCAGCTTCGGGGCAATTTTGAGTGCCGATACGCAGTATTTT. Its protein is CASSFGAILSADTQYF.